These 21 T cell receptor beta chains share one sample of origin, sequenced in a study of radiotherapy plus CTLA-4 blockade in lung cancer. Here immunoSEQ multiplex PCR was the method, and the copy in TCRdb shows in-frame clones only, minus some. The table records 100,000 to 150,000 clones, about four fifths of them present only once. The sample was peripheral blood, taken from a patient treated with radiotherapy plus ipilimumab. The receptors stem from a human donor with non-small cell lung cancer who had a partial response to radiotherapy plus ipilimumab.

The chain joins TRBV27 to TRBJ1-5; 7 bases fit TRBD1. The CDR3 totals 16 residues. V shed 5 bases, J shed 0 bases, and the junction held 7 bases outside the gene matches. The germline V gene encodes CDR1 MNHEY and CDR2 SMNVEV (reference sequence). In DNA form, the CDR3 reads TGTGCCAGCAGTACTACGGGACAGCTTAGCAATCAGCCCCAGCATTTT. Its protein product is CASSTTGQLSNQPQHF.

This clone was recorded a few times. This chain joins TRBV7-2 and TRBJ1-1, with D unclear. This CDR3 comprises 13 residues. The germline V gene has CDR1 SGHTA and CDR2 FQGNSA. The V gene lost 1 base and the J gene lost 4 bases, with 7 bases spanning the gap. CDR3 nucleotides: TGTGCCAGCAGCTTAGTTGAGGTCACTGAAGCTTTCTTT. Translating gives CASSLVEVTEAFF.

CDR3 sequence reads: CASTGTGVWGASTDTQYF. Written as DNA, the CDR3 is TGTGCCAGCACCGGGACAGGGGTCTGGGGAGCTAGCACAGATACGCAGTATTTT. The chain recombines TRBV2 with TRBJ2-3; 10 nucleotides align to TRBD1. CDR3 size: 18 residues. Germline lookup yields CDR1 SNHLY and CDR2 FYNNEI. V dropped 7 bases and J dropped 0; count of bases not matched to a gene: 13. Filled out from reference TRBV2 and TRBJ2-3, the complete variable domain reads EPEVTQTPSHQVTQMGQEVILRCVPISNHLYFYWYRQILGQKVEFLVSFYNNEISEKSEIFDDQFSVERPDGSNFTLKIRSTKLEDSAMYFCASTGTGVWGASTDTQYFGPGTRLTVL.

The chain is built from TRBV5-1 and TRBJ2-7, with 9 bases fitting TRBD2. Germline CDR1 is SGHRS and CDR2 is YFSETQ. The CDR3 runs to 15 residues. The junction had 5 bases not matched to a gene; V was cut back by 2 bases and J by 2 bases. Written as DNA, the CDR3 is TGCGCCAGCAGCTTTGGAAGCGGGAGGACCTACGAGCAGTACTTC. Its protein is CASSFGSGRTYEQYF.

This chain links TRBV5-1 with TRBJ1-5, with 8 bases matching TRBD1. Trimming at V came to 0 bases and at J to 5 bases, leaving 1 base not matched to a gene. Germline lookup yields CDR1 SGHRS and CDR2 YFSETQ. There are 14 residues in the CDR3. The CDR3 loop is CASSLVGQDQPQHF. For the CDR3, the DNA is TGCGCCAGCAGCTTGGTGGGACAGGATCAGCCCCAGCATTTT.

V gene TRBV18 combines with J gene TRBJ1-1, with TRBD1 as a possible D gene (6 bases). CDR3 length equals 13 residues. CDR1 and CDR2 (germline): KGHSH, LQKENI. V was cut by 7 bases and J by 5 bases, with 14 bases left in between. CDR3 DNA sequence: TGTGCCAGCTGCCAGGGGTCCGAGACTGAAGCTTTCTTT. This translates into CASCQGSETEAFF.

The genes are TRBV7-9 and TRBJ2-2, with D possibly matching TRBD1 (6 bases). This CDR3 is 14 amino acids long. Deletions cut 6 bases from V and 1 base from J, with 9 bases between. Germline V lookup: CDR1 SEHNR, CDR2 FQNEAQ (reference sequence). CDR3 sequence reads: CASSSQGNTGELFF. CDR3 nucleotides: TGTGCCAGCAGTTCACAGGGGAACACCGGGGAGCTGTTTTTT.

This clone was counted once. The chain employs TRBV18 and TRBJ2-2; possibly TRBD1 for D (6 bases). Germline V gene sequence: CDR1 KGHSH, CDR2 LQKENI. Trimming pared 3 bases from V and 1 base from J, leaving 12 bases between. There are 16 residues in the CDR3. The CDR3 protein is CASSPTPTGNTGELFF. As DNA, the CDR3 is TGTGCCAGCTCACCGACTCCGACAGGGAACACCGGGGAGCTGTTTTTT.

The rearrangement uses TRBV21-1 and TRBJ1-1; no DNA check was done on the table's D call, TRBD1. TRBV21-1 is noted as a pseudogene. The CDR3 runs to 22 residues. CDR3 loop: CASSKKEVRGGQGALLDTEAFF. For the CDR3, the DNA is TGTGCCAGCAGCAAAAAGGAGGTCCGTGGAGGACAGGGGGCCCTTTTGGACACTGAAGCTTTCTTT.

The V gene is TRBV5-1, the J gene TRBJ2-7; 11 bases are shared with TRBD2. The CDR3 is made up of 16 amino acids. V gave up 0 bases and J gave up 4 bases; unmatched junction bases: 6. Germline V gene sequence: CDR1 SGHRS, CDR2 YFSETQ. In DNA, the CDR3 is TGCGCCAGCAGCTTGGATCCGACTAGCGGGATGTACGAGCAGTACTTC. Amino acid sequence: CASSLDPTSGMYEQYF. The full variable domain, with the rest looked up from reference TRBV5-1 and TRBJ2-7, is KAGVTQTPRYLIKTRGQQVTLSCSPISGHRSVSWYQQTPGQGLQFLFEYFSETQRNKGNFPGRFSGRQFSNSRSEMNVSTLELGDSALYLCASSLDPTSGMYEQYFGPGTRLTVT.

The chain is built from TRBV30 and TRBJ1-1; D possibly corresponds to TRBD1 (5 bases). Germline V CDR1 and CDR2: GTSNPN, SVGIG (reference sequence). This CDR3 spans 14 amino acids. V gave up 0 bases and J gave up 4 bases, with 12 bases separating them. In nucleotides, the CDR3 is TGTGCCTGGAGTGTAGGAGGGGCTGGCACTGAAGCTTTCTTT. It specifies CAWSVGGAGTEAFF.

The CDR3 here is CASTYSASARGTDTQYF. The DNA of the CDR3 is TGTGCCAGTACCTATTCCGCGTCGGCCAGGGGTACAGATACGCAGTATTTT. V gene TRBV19 combines with J gene TRBJ2-3; the D gene is possibly TRBD1 (6 bases). Germline V CDR1 and CDR2: LNHDA, SQIVND (reference sequence). This CDR3 contains 17 residues. The V end was cut by 7 bases, the J end by 3 bases, with 23 bases between.

This clone was observed once. The gene calls are TRBV7-9 and TRBJ2-3; 7 bases line up with TRBD2. CDR3 size: 16 residues. V shed 8 bases and J 2 bases; nucleotides not matched to a gene: 13. Germline-derived CDR1 and CDR2 are SEHNR and FQNEAQ (reference sequence). The CDR3 protein is CASSFSPREDTDTQYF. CDR3 in DNA: TGTGCCAGCTCCTTCTCCCCCCGGGAGGACACAGATACGCAGTATTTT. Drawing the rest from reference TRBV7-9 and TRBJ2-3, the complete variable domain is DTGVSQNPRHKITKRGQNVTFRCDPISEHNRLYWYRQTLGQGPEFLTYFQNEAQLEKSRLLSDRFSAERPKGSFSTLEIQRTEQGDSAMYLCASSFSPREDTDTQYFGPGTRLTVL.

This sequence joins TRBV2 and TRBJ1-2, with D unresolved. CDR1 is SNHLY, CDR2 FYNNEI, per germline. The CDR3 is 13 residues long. Trimming pared 8 bases from V and 0 bases from J, leaving 10 bases between. As DNA, the CDR3 is TGTGCCAGCTCTGAGGAACCTAACTATGGCTACACCTTC. Its translation is CASSEEPNYGYTF.

This clone was detected only a few times. The CDR3 sequence: CASSPDRVREQYV. CDR3 coding DNA: TGTGCCAGCTCCCCTGACAGGGTAAGGGAGCAGTACGTC. V usage is TRBV18 and J usage is TRBJ2-7, with 7 bases identical to TRBD1. J was trimmed by 7 bases and V by 6 bases; bases with no gene match: 9. Germline CDR1 reads KGHSH; CDR2 reads LQKENI. This CDR3 region has 13 residues.

A few counts support this clone. A read error may account for a junction end that differs from germline. In DNA, the CDR3 is TGTGCCTGGAGCCGAAGGGGGGGGGCGTTC. Residues: CAWSRRGGAF. This rearrangement joins TRBV30 to TRBJ1-2; D possibly corresponds to TRBD1 (6 bases). Germline lookup yields CDR1 GTSNPN and CDR2 SVGIG (reference sequence). This CDR3 contains 10 residues.

In this sample, this clone turned up a few times. V and J are TRBV19 and TRBJ1-5; 7 nucleotides agree with TRBD1. The trim removed 4 bases at V and 4 bases at J, leaving 10 bases unmatched. CDR1 is LNHDA and CDR2 is SQIVND in the germline V gene (reference sequence). This CDR3 has 16 amino acids. The CDR3 here is CASSKKPGQLNQPQHF. Written as DNA, the CDR3 is TGTGCCAGTAGTAAAAAACCGGGACAGCTAAATCAGCCCCAGCATTTT.

The gene calls are TRBV19 and TRBJ2-1; 11 bases fit TRBD2. The CDR3 runs to 15 residues. Trimming at V came to 6 bases and at J to 6 bases, leaving 7 bases not matched to a gene. CDR1 and CDR2 (germline): LNHDA, SQIVND (reference sequence). CDR3 coding DNA: TGTGCCAGTAGGTTACTAGCGGGAGCCACCAATGAGCAGTTCTTC. This gives the protein CASRLLAGATNEQFF. Full variable domain (missing parts from reference TRBV19 and TRBJ2-1): DGGITQSPKYLFRKEGQNVTLSCEQNLNHDAMYWYRQDPGQGLRLIYYSQIVNDFQKGDIAEGYSVSREKKESFPLTVTSAQKNPTAFYLCASRLLAGATNEQFFGPGTRLTVL.

This chain uses TRBV7-9 with TRBJ1-1, with TRBD1 matching over 8 bases. Germline V gene sequence: CDR1 SEHNR, CDR2 FQNEAQ (reference sequence). J gave up 7 bases and V 1 base, and 5 bases lay outside the gene matches. This CDR3 contains 14 residues. The CDR3 DNA sequence: TGTGCCAGCAGCTTAGGGCAGGGGGCTGGTGAAGCTTTCTTT. It specifies CASSLGQGAGEAFF.

The chain uses TRBV4-2 and TRBJ2-7; 9 nucleotides line up with TRBD2. The CDR3 sequence is 16 residues long. After removal of 0 bases from V and 2 bases from J, the junction contained 5 bases not matched to a gene. Germline lookup yields CDR1 LGHNA and CDR2 YNFKEQ. CDR3 nucleotide sequence: TGTGCCAGCAGCCAAGATAGCGGGAGTATGACCTACGAGCAGTACTTC. This encodes CASSQDSGSMTYEQYF.

This chain uses TRBV5-3 with TRBJ1-2; TRBD1 agrees at 7 bases. TRBV5-3 is annotated as an ORF whose role is uncertain. The V gene end was trimmed by 2 bases and the J gene end by 7 bases; junction bases not matched to a gene: 8. The CDR3 consists of 14 residues. The DNA for the CDR3 is TGTGCCAGAAGCTTTAGGGGGCTAGAGGGTGGCTACACCTTC. It translates to CARSFRGLEGGYTF.